This T cell receptor (beta chain) is drawn from a study of blood T cell repertoires in COVID-19. Looking at the study overall: From the United States, Italy and Spain came samples of acute and convalescent COVID-19. PBMCs, B-cell-depleted T cells, or T cells were the source of the cDNA or gDNA that made up the material.

This CDR3 region has 12 residues. CDR1 is SQVTM and CDR2 is ANQGSEA in the germline V gene. V shed 6 bases and J 6 bases; nucleotides not matched to a gene: 4. In the original workflow: Reference gene primer amplification in the assay estimated nucleated cell counts. The repertoire was sequenced with immunoSEQ multiplex PCR; TCRdb's copy has only in-frame clones and lacks some. Clone size and V and J calls were adopted from that table, with D and trimming inferred from the DNA. The sample includes fewer than 100,000 clones, around 83% of them seen just once. The clonotype originates from a woman aged 45-59 years with acute or convalescent COVID-19. The chain couples TRBV29-1 to TRBJ2-7, with 11 bases matching TRBD1. The source material was peripheral blood. CDR3 nucleotide sequence: TGCAGCGTGGGGGGACAGGGGGGCGAGCAGTACTTC. This sequence encodes CSVGGQGGEQYF.